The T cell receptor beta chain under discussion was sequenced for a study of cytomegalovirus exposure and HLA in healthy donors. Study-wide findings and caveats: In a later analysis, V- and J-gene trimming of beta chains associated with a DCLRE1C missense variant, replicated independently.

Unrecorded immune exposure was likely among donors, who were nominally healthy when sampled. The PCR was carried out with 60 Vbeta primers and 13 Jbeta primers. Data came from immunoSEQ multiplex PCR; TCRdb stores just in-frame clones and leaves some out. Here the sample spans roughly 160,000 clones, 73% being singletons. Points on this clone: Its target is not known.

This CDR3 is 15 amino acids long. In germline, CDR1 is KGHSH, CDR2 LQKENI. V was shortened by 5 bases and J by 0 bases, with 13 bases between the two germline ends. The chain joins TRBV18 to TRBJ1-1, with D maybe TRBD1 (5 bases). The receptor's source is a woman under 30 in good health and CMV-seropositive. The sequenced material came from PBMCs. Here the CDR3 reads CASSFGTDLNTEAFF. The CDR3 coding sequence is TGTGCCAGCTCATTTGGGACTGATTTGAACACTGAAGCTTTCTTT.